One sample yielded the 18 T cell receptor beta chains listed below, sequenced in a study of blood T cell repertoires in COVID-19. Profiling relied on immunoSEQ multiplex PCR, and the TCRdb table lists in-frame clones only, not all of them. The sample records a few hundred thousand clones, 80% to 90% being singletons. Sequenced: peripheral blood. The receptors here all came from a woman aged 45-59 years with acute or convalescent COVID-19.

The chain links TRBV7-2 to TRBJ2-3, with 9 bases aligning to TRBD2. CDR1 SGHTA and CDR2 FQGNSA come from the germline V gene. V shed 5 bases, J shed 1 base, and the junction held 4 bases outside the gene matches. The CDR3 loop spans 15 amino acids. For the CDR3, the DNA is TGTGCCAGCAGCAACAGACTAGCGGGCACAGATACGCAGTATTTT. This gives the protein CASSNRLAGTDTQYF.

This clone was detected only once. J is TRBJ1-5 and V is TRBV10-3; the D is unclear. V shed 0 bases and J shed 7 bases, with 10 bases lying between them. Germline values: CDR1 ENHRY, CDR2 SYGVKD. The CDR3 loop spans 14 amino acids. The DNA for the CDR3 is TGTGCCATCAGTGAGTCGAGGGTTGACCAGCCCCAGCATTTT. Translation gives CAISESRVDQPQHF.

The V and J genes are TRBV29-1 and TRBJ2-5; 7 bases agree with TRBD1. Germline lookup yields CDR1 SQVTM and CDR2 ANQGSEA. V gave up 3 bases and J gave up 4 bases; unmatched junction bases: 8. The CDR3 runs 14 residues. This CDR3 reads CSVEGYRGSETQYF. The CDR3 nucleotides are TGCAGCGTTGAGGGGTACAGGGGCTCAGAGACCCAGTACTTC.

On this clone itself: Other DNA sequences in this specimen translate into the identical CDR3. The chain combines TRBV3-1 (or the pseudogene TRBV3-2) with TRBJ2-5, with 7 bases matching TRBD1. This CDR3 is built from 13 residues. V trimming: 6 bases; J trimming: 2 bases; junction bases outside the gene matches: 3. The germline V gene has CDR1 LGHDT and CDR2 YNNKEL (reference sequence). CDR3 sequence: CASSRGRQETQYF. DNA of the CDR3: TGTGCCAGCAGTAGGGGGCGGCAAGAGACCCAGTACTTC.

Worth noting for this clone: The same CDR3 arises from other DNA sequences in this sample as well. This rearrangement joins TRBV30 to TRBJ1-2; perhaps TRBD1 as D (5 bases). Germline values: CDR1 GTSNPN, CDR2 SVGIG (reference sequence). The CDR3 is 13 residues long. Trimming took off 0 bases at V and 2 bases at J, with 7 bases between the two ends. Here the CDR3 DNA reads TGTGCCTGGAGTGTTTCAGGGAACTATGGCTACACCTTC. Translation gives CAWSVSGNYGYTF. The variable domain in full, with the rest retrieved from reference TRBV30 and TRBJ1-2, is SQTIHQWPATLVQPVGSPLSLECTVEGTSNPNLYWYRQAAGRGLQLLFYSVGIGQISSEVPQNLSASRPQDRQFILSSKKLLLSDSGFYLCAWSVSGNYGYTFGSGTRLTVV.

In the case of this clone: Different DNA sequences within this sample yield the same CDR3. This CDR3 is CASSQVPSSYEQYF. The CDR3 nucleotides are TGTGCCAGCAGCCAAGTTCCTAGCAGCTACGAGCAGTACTTC. The V and J genes are TRBV3-1 (or the pseudogene TRBV3-2) and TRBJ2-7; D is perhaps TRBD2 (5 bases). CDR3 size: 14 residues. Germline lookup yields CDR1 LGHDT and CDR2 YNNKEL (reference sequence). V gave up 1 base and J gave up 3 bases, with 10 bases separating them.

V and J are TRBV7-2 and TRBJ2-7, with 8 bases aligning to TRBD1. The germline gives CDR1 SGHTA, CDR2 FQGNSA. CDR3 length: 15 residues. J lost 5 bases, V lost 3 bases, and 9 bases had no gene match. The DNA for the CDR3 is TGTGCCAGCAGCTTGGGACAGGCGTTATTCAACGAGCAGTACTTC. This encodes CASSLGQALFNEQYF. Based on the CDR3 plus reference TRBV7-2 and TRBJ2-7, the full variable domain is GAGVSQSPSNKVTEKGKDVELRCDPISGHTALYWYRQSLGQGLEFLIYFQGNSAPDKSGLPSDRFSAERTGGSVSTLTIQRTQQEDSAVYLCASSLGQALFNEQYFGPGTRLTVT.

V and J are TRBV6-2 or TRBV6-3 and TRBJ2-1; the D gene is possibly TRBD2 (7 bases). The germline CDR1 and CDR2 sequences are MNHEY and SVGEGT. There are 16 residues in the CDR3. V was pared by 6 bases and J by 4 bases, with 19 bases between. This chain's CDR3 is CASSPPRAGAYNEQFF. The CDR3 region has the DNA TGTGCCAGCAGCCCTCCTCGCGCGGGGGCTTACAATGAGCAGTTCTTC.

This rearrangement joins TRBV7-8 to TRBJ1-1; 12 bases agree with TRBD1. After removal of 5 bases from V and 7 bases from J, the junction contained 8 bases not matched to a gene. This CDR3 spans 15 amino acids. Germline V gives CDR1 SGHVS, CDR2 FQNEAQ. The CDR3, as DNA: TGTGCCAGCAGCCCCCGGGACAGGGGGCGTAGTGAAGCTTTCTTT. Encoded protein: CASSPRDRGRSEAFF.

This clone was found once. The V and J genes are TRBV15 and TRBJ1-2, with 11 bases fitting TRBD1. Germline-derived CDR1 and CDR2 are LNHNV and YYDKDF (reference sequence). J was trimmed by 8 bases and V by 8 bases; bases with no gene match: 4. The CDR3 spans 12 residues. The CDR3 loop reads CATGQGAGGYTF. The DNA of the CDR3 is TGTGCCACCGGACAGGGGGCCGGAGGCTACACCTTC.

V and J are TRBV10-3 and TRBJ2-5; maybe TRBD1 (5 bases). Trimming removed 5 bases from V and 0 bases from J, with 13 bases in between. Germline assignment: CDR1 ENHRY and CDR2 SYGVKD. The CDR3 totals 15 residues. The CDR3 sequence is CAISQGRAYQETQYF. The CDR3 DNA is TGTGCCATCAGTCAGGGTAGGGCGTACCAAGAGACCCAGTACTTC.

CDR3 loop: CASSLGSGSGTDTQYF. The CDR3 DNA reads TGTGCCAGCAGCTTAGGATCGGGAAGCGGGACAGATACGCAGTATTTT. The rearrangement uses TRBV7-2 and TRBJ2-3; D might be TRBD2 (6 bases). V was cut by 1 base and J by 3 bases, with 14 bases left in between. Germline V gene sequence: CDR1 SGHTA, CDR2 FQGNSA. The CDR3 spans 16 residues.

The chain links TRBV9 to TRBJ2-5; 11 bases match TRBD2. CDR3 length equals 16 residues. The germline CDR1 and CDR2 sequences are SGDLS and YYNGEE. V dropped 0 bases and J dropped 5; count of bases not matched to a gene: 6. The CDR3 reads CASSVDSGRADETQYF. The DNA of the CDR3 is TGTGCCAGCAGCGTAGATAGCGGGAGGGCCGATGAGACCCAGTACTTC.

The J gene is TRBJ1-2, the V gene TRBV3-1 (or the pseudogene TRBV3-2); TRBD1 aligns across 8 bases. CDR3 size: 16 residues. Germline trimming cut 4 bases from V and 9 bases from J; bases unmatched to any gene: 16. Germline loops: CDR1 LGHDT, CDR2 YNNKEL (reference sequence). Here the CDR3 DNA reads TGTGCCAGCAGCCCCCTCAACGGACAGGGAGTTGATCGCTACACCTTC. This gives the protein CASSPLNGQGVDRYTF.

The V and J genes are TRBV19 and TRBJ2-1; 9 nucleotides line up with TRBD1. The CDR3 has 13 residues. With V trimmed by 7 bases and J by 4 bases, 2 bases remained unmatched. CDR1 is LNHDA and CDR2 is SQIVND in the germline V gene (reference sequence). The chain's CDR3 is CASKTGGYNEQFF. CDR3 coding DNA: TGTGCCAGTAAGACAGGGGGTTACAATGAGCAGTTCTTC.

The chain is built from TRBV3-1 (or the pseudogene TRBV3-2) and TRBJ2-5; D call uncertain. CDR3 length equals 13 residues. The V end lost 4 bases, the J end lost 2 bases, and 8 bases lay between the germline ends. Looked up from germline, CDR1 is LGHDT and CDR2 is YNNKEL (reference sequence). CDR3 DNA: TGTGCCAGCAGCCCTGACTGGCAAGAGACCCAGTACTTC. Translation: CASSPDWQETQYF.

The rearrangement uses TRBV6-5 and TRBJ1-2; D uncertain. The CDR3 is made up of 15 amino acids. Germline V gives CDR1 MNHEY, CDR2 SVGAGI. Between the trimmed V and J ends, which lost 0 bases and 1 base, there was a span of 9 bases. Here the CDR3 reads CASSYSRQRNYGYTF. DNA of the CDR3: TGTGCCAGCAGTTACTCGCGGCAGCGTAACTATGGCTACACCTTC.

This clone was recorded once. The V gene is TRBV3-1 (or the pseudogene TRBV3-2), the J gene TRBJ2-3; D possibly corresponds to TRBD2 (5 bases). Germline V gene data show CDR1 as LGHDT and CDR2 as YNNKEL (reference sequence). V lost 3 bases and J lost 9, with 22 bases in between. The CDR3 sequence is 16 residues long. In nucleotides, the CDR3 is TGTGCCAGCAGCCAGGGAAGTAGTTTGGGGAGTGGGACGCAGTATTTT. Translation gives CASSQGSSLGSGTQYF.